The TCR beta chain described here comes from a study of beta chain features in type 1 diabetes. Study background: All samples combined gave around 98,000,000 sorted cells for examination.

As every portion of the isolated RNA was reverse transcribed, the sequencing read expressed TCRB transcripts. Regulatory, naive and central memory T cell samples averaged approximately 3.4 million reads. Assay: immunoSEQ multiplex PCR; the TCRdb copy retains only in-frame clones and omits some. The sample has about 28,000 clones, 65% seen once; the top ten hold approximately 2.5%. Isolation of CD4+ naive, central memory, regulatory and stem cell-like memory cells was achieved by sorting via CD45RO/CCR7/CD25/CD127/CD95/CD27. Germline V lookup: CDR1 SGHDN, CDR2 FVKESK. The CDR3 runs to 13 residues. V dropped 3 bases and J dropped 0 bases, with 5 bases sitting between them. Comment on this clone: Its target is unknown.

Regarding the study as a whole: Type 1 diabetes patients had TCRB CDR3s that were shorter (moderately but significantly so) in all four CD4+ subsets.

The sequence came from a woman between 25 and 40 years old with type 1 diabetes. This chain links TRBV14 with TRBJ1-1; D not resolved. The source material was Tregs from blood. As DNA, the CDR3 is TGTGCCAGCAGCCAGAGGATGAACACTGAAGCTTTCTTT. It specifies CASSQRMNTEAFF.